Below are 29 T cell receptor beta chains sequenced from a single sample in a study of CD8 T cells in ankylosing spondylitis (dated by TCRdb to 2015 to 2018). What the authors observed across the whole study: Blood from ankylosing spondylitis patients appeared to be characterized by a TCR beta motif made up of several highly homologous amino acid variants.

Library preparation was by 5' RACE. TCRdb names Illumina HiSeq 2500 as the instrument used. In-frame beta chains were kept once TCRdb had trimmed the public reads at Q25 with fastp and called clones with MiXCR. Rows with a matching CDR3 protein are joined into one entry that keeps the most common DNA and genes. This sample holds about 400,000 distinct CDR3 sequences; about a fifth were observed only once. The leading ten clones occupy about 15% of the sample. No cognate antigen is known for these TCRs. Sequencing used blood, either unsorted or a sorted T cell fraction (not recorded which). Source of these receptors: a male donor with ankylosing spondylitis.

A few counts support this clonotype. The chain couples TRBV3-1 to TRBJ2-3, with unresolved D. Germline CDR1 LGHDT, CDR2 YNNKEL (reference sequence). Trimming shortened V by 1 base and J by 9 bases, and 5 bases separated the two germline ends. The CDR3 contains 11 residues. CDR3 sequence (DNA): TGTGCCAGCAGCCAAGTCCGGACGCAGTATTTT. Translated, it gives CASSQVRTQYF.

The DNA for the CDR3 is TGTGCCAGCAGTTTAGTCCAGGGGTACATCGAGCAGTACTTC. Protein sequence: CASSLVQGYIEQYF. The chain employs TRBV12-3 or TRBV12-4 and TRBJ2-7, with D possibly matching TRBD1 (6 bases). V was cut by 1 base and J by 6 bases, with 13 bases left in between. The CDR3 consists of 14 residues.

The V gene is TRBV10-2, the J gene TRBJ1-2, with D possibly being TRBD1 (5 bases). There are 14 residues in the CDR3. Per the germline V gene, CDR1 is WSHSY and CDR2 is SAAADI. V lost 7 bases, J lost 0 bases, and 12 bases lay in between. CDR3 DNA sequence: TGCGCCAGCACGAGGACGGGACCTAACTATGGCTACACCTTC. It encodes CASTRTGPNYGYTF.

This sequence joins TRBV5-1 and TRBJ1-1, with a possible D match to TRBD1 (5 bases). The length of the CDR3 is 15 residues. Germline V gene data show CDR1 as SGHRS and CDR2 as YFSETQ. Between the trimmed V and J ends, which lost 3 bases and 1 base, there was a span of 13 bases. The CDR3 coding sequence is TGCGCCAGCAGCTCCCACGGGACGGGGAACACTGAAGCTTTCTTT. Its protein is CASSSHGTGNTEAFF.

This clonotype was picked up many times. The gene calls are TRBV12-3 or TRBV12-4 and TRBJ2-7; 8 bases map to TRBD2. This CDR3 spans 12 amino acids. Unmatched junction bases numbered 4, after V lost 6 bases and J lost 6 bases. The CDR3: CASSRLAGEQYF. DNA for the CDR3: TGTGCCAGCAGCCGCCTAGCGGGCGAGCAGTACTTC.

This clonotype has just a few counts. The gene calls are TRBV20-1 and TRBJ2-5; D is possibly TRBD2 (5 bases). CDR1 is DFQATT, CDR2 SNEGSKA, per germline (reference sequence). Trimming shortened V by 6 bases and J by 3 bases, and 14 bases separated the two germline ends. The CDR3 contains 13 residues. The CDR3 DNA follows: TGCAGTGCCACCTTTCAGAGGGAAGAGACCCAGTACTTC. This codes for CSATFQREETQYF.

V and J are TRBV20-1 and TRBJ2-3, with 7 bases aligning to TRBD2. Germline CDR1 is DFQATT and CDR2 is SNEGSKA (reference sequence). After removal of 0 bases from V and 5 bases from J, the junction contained 5 bases not matched to a gene. The CDR3 contains 14 residues. The CDR3 loop is CSARDEAGIDTQYF. The CDR3 DNA follows: TGCAGTGCTAGAGACGAAGCGGGAATAGATACGCAGTATTTT.

The chain employs TRBV4-1 and TRBJ2-3; perhaps TRBD2 as D (6 bases). Germline V CDR1 and CDR2: MGHRA, YSYEKL. The CDR3 length is 17 residues. Trimming cost V 1 base and J 0 bases, with 14 bases left between them. CDR3 residues: CASSQVAGGTSTDTQYF. CDR3 sequence (DNA): TGCGCCAGCAGCCAAGTTGCGGGCGGGACTAGCACAGATACGCAGTATTTT.

The rearrangement uses TRBV5-5 and TRBJ2-1, with 10 bases lining up with TRBD2. V dropped 0 bases and J dropped 8; count of bases not matched to a gene: 8. Germline V gene sequence: CDR1 SGHKS, CDR2 YYEKEE (reference sequence). The CDR3 length is 16 residues. CDR3 sequence (DNA): TGTGCCAGCAGCTTGGATGCTAGCGGGAGTGTCTATGAGCAGTTCTTC. Translated: CASSLDASGSVYEQFF. The full variable domain, rest sourced from reference TRBV5-5 and TRBJ2-1, is DAGVTQSPTHLIKTRGQQVTLRCSPISGHKSVSWYQQVLGQGPQFIFQYYEKEERGRGNFPDRFSARQFPNYSSELNVNALLLGDSALYLCASSLDASGSVYEQFFGPGTRLTVL.

J is TRBJ2-7 and V is TRBV7-6; perhaps TRBD2 as D (6 bases). Germline CDR1 SGHVS, CDR2 FNYEAQ. V was cut by 2 bases and J by 5 bases, with 19 bases left in between. The CDR3 has 16 amino acids. CDR3 in amino acids: CASSLSFGGGQNEQYF. The CDR3 DNA reads as TGTGCCAGCAGCTTAAGTTTTGGGGGAGGCCAGAACGAGCAGTACTTC.

The chain couples TRBV6-2 or TRBV6-3 to TRBJ2-7; tentative D call: TRBD1 (6 bases). The CDR3 consists of 12 residues. From germline, CDR1 is MNHEY and CDR2 SVGEGT. The V and J ends lost 8 bases and 5 bases respectively, with 13 bases between them. This CDR3 is CASWQGNDEQYF. The CDR3 DNA sequence: TGTGCCAGCTGGCAGGGGAACGACGAGCAGTACTTC.

This clonotype has more than one count but fewer than ten. The chain carries TRBV3-1 and TRBJ2-2; 11 bases are shared with TRBD2. Germline V gene sequence: CDR1 LGHDT, CDR2 YNNKEL (reference sequence). V was pared by 6 bases and J by 4 bases, with 13 bases of the junction left unmatched. The CDR3 totals 18 residues. In DNA form, the CDR3 reads TGTGCCAGCAGAAGCGGCACGGGACTAGCGGTCTTCACCGGGGAGCTGTTTTTT. It codes for CASRSGTGLAVFTGELFF.

This rearrangement joins TRBV5-1 to TRBJ2-7, with D possibly called TRBD1 or TRBD2 (7 bases each). The V end was cut by 0 bases, the J end by 5 bases, with 15 bases between. Germline V lookup: CDR1 SGHRS, CDR2 YFSETQ. The CDR3 totals 15 residues. CDR3 DNA: TGCGCCAGCAGCTTGGACGACAGGGAGGGGAACGAGCAGTACTTC. It is translated as CASSLDDREGNEQYF.

Only a few counts were recorded for this clonotype. The chain recombines TRBV9 with TRBJ2-1; 9 nucleotides match TRBD1. The CDR3 totals 17 residues. Looked up from germline, CDR1 is SGDLS and CDR2 is YYNGEE. Trimming at V came to 4 bases and at J to 4 bases, leaving 12 bases not matched to a gene. The DNA for the CDR3 is TGTGCCAGCAGCCCGTCGGGGGGACAGGGCTTTTACAATGAGCAGTTCTTC. It codes for CASSPSGGQGFYNEQFF.

This clonotype showed up just a few times. This rearrangement joins TRBV7-8 to TRBJ2-1; 11 positions agree with TRBD2. The CDR3 spans 18 residues. Germline lookup yields CDR1 SGHVS and CDR2 FQNEAQ. V lost 5 bases and J lost 0; bases outside the gene matches: 9. CDR3 residues: CASSQDSGRAGSYNEQFF. The CDR3 DNA reads TGTGCCAGCAGCCAAGATAGCGGGAGGGCCGGCTCCTACAATGAGCAGTTCTTC. The entire variable domain, with the rest obtained from reference TRBV7-8 and TRBJ2-1, is as follows: GAGVSQSPRYKVAKRGQDVALRCDPISGHVSLFWYQQALGQGPEFLTYFQNEAQLDKSGLPSDRFFAERPEGSVSTLKIQRTQQEDSAVYLCASSQDSGRAGSYNEQFFGPGTRLTVL.

The V and J genes are TRBV10-2 and TRBJ1-3; D is ambiguous. This CDR3 comprises 16 residues. Trimming took off 5 bases at V and 2 bases at J, with 16 bases between the two ends. Germline assignment: CDR1 WSHSY and CDR2 SAAADI. In DNA, the CDR3 is TGCGCCAGCAGTCCCGGACCCCACGAAGCTGGAAACACCATATATTTT. The encoded protein is CASSPGPHEAGNTIYF.

This chain links TRBV20-1 with TRBJ2-4; D possibly uses TRBD1 or TRBD2 (6 bases each). The CDR3 length is 15 residues. Germline loops: CDR1 DFQATT, CDR2 SNEGSKA (reference sequence). Trimming took 3 bases from V and 5 from J, leaving 17 bases between them. The CDR3 coding sequence is TGCAGTGCTAGCCTTCCAGCGGAGGGGGAAAACATTCAGTACTTC. Protein product: CSASLPAEGENIQYF.

This clonotype has a handful of counts. The chain uses TRBV5-1 and TRBJ2-3; D gene uncertain. Germline lookup yields CDR1 SGHRS and CDR2 YFSETQ. The V end lost 5 bases, the J end lost 3 bases, and 4 bases lay between the germline ends. This CDR3 has 11 residues. The CDR3: CASSWTDTQYF. CDR3 sequence (DNA): TGCGCCAGCAGTTGGACAGATACGCAGTATTTT. Supplemented by reference TRBV5-1 and TRBJ2-3, the full variable domain reads KAGVTQTPRYLIKTRGQQVTLSCSPISGHRSVSWYQQTPGQGLQFLFEYFSETQRNKGNFPGRFSGRQFSNSRSEMNVSTLELGDSALYLCASSWTDTQYFGPGTRLTVL.

V and J are TRBV20-1 and TRBJ2-4; no clear D. The CDR3 length is 18 residues. Deletions cut 6 bases from V and 0 bases from J, with 24 bases between. The germline V gene has CDR1 DFQATT and CDR2 SNEGSKA (reference sequence). CDR3 in DNA: TGCAGTGCCCCACAGTGGCACTCCGACTTTCTAGCCAAAAACATTCAGTACTTC. Translating it yields CSAPQWHSDFLAKNIQYF.

The chain recombines TRBV11-2 with TRBJ2-1; D may be TRBD2 (5 bases). The V gene lost 6 bases and the J gene lost 0 bases, with 12 bases spanning the gap. The CDR3 totals 15 residues. CDR1 is SGHAT, CDR2 FQNNGV, per germline. The CDR3 DNA is TGTGCCAGCAGTAGAAGTAGCGACTCCTACAATGAGCAGTTCTTC. Translated: CASSRSSDSYNEQFF.

This clonotype was seen only a few times. The germline gene is not matched at one end of the junction; a read error may be the cause. This chain connects TRBV24-1 to TRBJ2-1, with TRBD1 matching 8 bases. Germline CDR1 reads KGHDR; CDR2 reads SFDVKD. The CDR3 runs to 12 residues. The CDR3 region has the DNA TGTGCCACCAGCCCCGGAGACAGGGGATCTCTCTTC. Translated, it gives CATSPGDRGSLF.

The chain couples TRBV28 to TRBJ1-4, with D possibly matching TRBD1 (5 bases). V was pared by 6 bases and J by 4 bases, with 15 bases between. Germline V gene sequence: CDR1 MDHEN, CDR2 SYDVKM. The CDR3 is made up of 15 amino acids. This CDR3 is CASRQSGFGNEKLFF. CDR3 DNA: TGTGCCAGCAGACAATCAGGGTTTGGTAATGAAAAACTGTTTTTT.

The V call is TRBV18, the J call TRBJ2-7; D uncertain. Germline V gives CDR1 KGHSH, CDR2 LQKENI. Between the trimmed V and J ends, which lost 4 bases and 3 bases, there was a span of 7 bases. The CDR3 runs to 12 residues. CDR3 in amino acids: CASSQTNYEQYF. CDR3 DNA: TGTGCCAGCTCACAAACTAACTACGAGCAGTACTTC.

This clonotype occurred a few times. V is TRBV4-2 and J is TRBJ2-2; no clear D gene. The germline gives CDR1 LGHNA, CDR2 YNFKEQ. The CDR3 is 13 amino acids. The ends were cut back, 3 bases at V and 6 bases at J, with 8 bases in the middle. The CDR3 DNA is TGTGCCAGCAGCCATATAGGACCCGGGGAGCTGTTTTTT. Translated: CASSHIGPGELFF.

This clonotype was detected many times. The genes are TRBV28 and TRBJ2-6; a possible D gene is TRBD2 (5 bases). The V end lost 8 bases, the J end lost 0 bases, and 5 bases lay between the germline ends. The CDR3 spans 13 residues. Germline values: CDR1 MDHEN, CDR2 SYDVKM. Here the CDR3 reads CASRDSGANVLTF. The CDR3, as DNA: TGTGCCAGCCGGGACTCTGGGGCCAACGTCCTGACTTTC. Full variable domain (missing parts from reference TRBV28 and TRBJ2-6): DVKVTQSSRYLVKRTGEKVFLECVQDMDHENMFWYRQDPGLGLRLIYFSYDVKMKEKGDIPEGYSVSREKKERFSLILESASTNQTSMYLCASRDSGANVLTFGAGSRLTVL.

In its sample, this clonotype was seen a few times. This chain joins TRBV14 and TRBJ2-3; weak D call: TRBD2 (7 bases). The germline CDR1 and CDR2 sequences are SGHDN and FVKESK. The CDR3 covers 14 residues. The germline V and J ends were trimmed by 4 bases and 8 bases, with 16 bases remaining between them. The CDR3 sequence is CASSPGASGGTQYF. The DNA for the CDR3 is TGTGCCAGCAGCCCAGGGGCTAGCGGAGGTACGCAGTATTTT.

Only a few counts were recorded for this clonotype. The rearrangement links TRBV2 to TRBJ2-7; TRBD2 is a possible D gene (5 bases). CDR1 is SNHLY and CDR2 is FYNNEI in the germline V gene. The CDR3 is 12 amino acids. The ends were cut back, 1 base at V and 6 bases at J, with 7 bases in the middle. CDR3 nucleotide sequence: TGTGCCAGCAGTGAAGTTGGAGGCGAGCAGTACTTC. Translated, it gives CASSEVGGEQYF. Using reference TRBV2 and TRBJ2-7 for the parts outside the CDR3, the full variable domain is EPEVTQTPSHQVTQMGQEVILRCVPISNHLYFYWYRQILGQKVEFLVSFYNNEISEKSEIFDDQFSVERPDGSNFTLKIRSTKLEDSAMYFCASSEVGGEQYFGPGTRLTVT.

This clonotype was seen a handful of times. The chain employs TRBV7-2 and TRBJ2-1; 11 nucleotides match TRBD2. The V segment lost 5 bases and the J segment 0 bases; nucleotides outside the gene matches: 6. This CDR3 spans 17 amino acids. Germline lookup yields CDR1 SGHTA and CDR2 FQGNSA. The CDR3 sequence: CASSRTSGSSSYNEQFF. As DNA, the CDR3 is TGTGCCAGCAGCCGAACTAGCGGGAGCAGCTCCTACAATGAGCAGTTCTTC. The full variable domain, rest sourced from reference TRBV7-2 and TRBJ2-1, is GAGVSQSPSNKVTEKGKDVELRCDPISGHTALYWYRQSLGQGLEFLIYFQGNSAPDKSGLPSDRFSAERTGGSVSTLTIQRTQQEDSAVYLCASSRTSGSSSYNEQFFGPGTRLTVL.

This clonotype appeared a few times. CDR3 region: CASTIPGRFNEQFF. The CDR3, as DNA: TGTGCCAGCACCATCCCCGGCAGATTCAATGAGCAGTTCTTC. The J gene is TRBJ2-1, the V gene TRBV28; D unresolved. Trimming pared 7 bases from V and 6 bases from J, leaving 16 bases between. Germline-derived CDR1 and CDR2 are MDHEN and SYDVKM. The CDR3 is 14 residues long.